The entry below describes one T cell receptor (beta chain). Germline V lookup: CDR1 SGHTA, CDR2 FQGNSA. The CDR3 sequence is 14 residues long. Trimming removed 5 bases at V and 7 bases at J, with 15 bases between. The data originate from a study of blood T cell repertoires in COVID-19. Across the study: Acute and convalescent COVID-19 specimens originated in the United States, Italy and Spain.

Original methodology: Reference gene primer amplification yielded estimated nucleated cell counts. The repertoire was sequenced with immunoSEQ multiplex PCR; TCRdb's copy has only in-frame clones and lacks some. The V and J calls and clone size come from that table; D and trimming were worked out from the DNA. This repertoire shows fewer than 300,000 clones, approximately 90% found once; its top ten account for 0.95% to 1%. Sequencing was carried out using peripheral blood. The chain employs TRBV7-2 and TRBJ1-5; tentatively, D is TRBD1 (6 bases). The sequence was collected from a woman aged 40 to 49 who had recovered from COVID-19. CDR3 sequence (DNA): TGTGCCAGCAGCCTAAAATCGGGGGGCCAGCCCCAGCATTTT. Amino acids: CASSLKSGGQPQHF.